This T cell receptor beta chain was observed in a study of blood T cell repertoires in COVID-19. Those enrolled in Seattle joined during active infection and were followed longitudinally afterward. Source study methods: Using reference gene primer amplification, nucleated cell counts were estimated. Libraries were prepared by immunoSEQ multiplex PCR; TCRdb keeps only in-frame clonotypes and omits some of them. V and J calls and clone size are copied from that table; D and trimming were computed from the DNA. Altogether 310,000 or so clones are present, 80% to 90% being singletons, with the ten largest covering roughly a tenth. The CDR3 totals 12 residues. J lost 10 bases, V lost 5 bases, and 3 bases had no gene match. Germline V CDR1 and CDR2: SGHAT, FQNNGV.

What was sequenced was peripheral blood. This receptor was identified in a young man with COVID-19, enrolled during active disease. The V and J genes are TRBV11-2 and TRBJ2-1; 9 bases are a match to TRBD2. The CDR3 sequence is CASSTLAGEQFF. The CDR3 region has the DNA TGTGCCAGCAGCACCCTAGCGGGGGAGCAGTTCTTC. The full variable domain, in which reference TRBV11-2 and TRBJ2-1 provide the parts outside the CDR3, is EAGVAQSPRYKIIEKRQSVAFWCNPISGHATLYWYQQILGQGPKLLIQFQNNGVVDDSQLPKDRFSAERLKGVDSTLKIQPAKLEDSAVYLCASSTLAGEQFFGPGTRLTVL.